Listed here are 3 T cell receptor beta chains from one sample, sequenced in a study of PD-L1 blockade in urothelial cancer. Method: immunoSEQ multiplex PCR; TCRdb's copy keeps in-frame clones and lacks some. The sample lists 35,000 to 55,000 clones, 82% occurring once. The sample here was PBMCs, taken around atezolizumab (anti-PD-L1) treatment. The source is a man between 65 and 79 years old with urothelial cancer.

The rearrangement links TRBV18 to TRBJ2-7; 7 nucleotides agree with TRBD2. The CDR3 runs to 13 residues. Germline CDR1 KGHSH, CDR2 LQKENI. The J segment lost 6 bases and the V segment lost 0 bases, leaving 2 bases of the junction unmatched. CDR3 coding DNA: TGTGCCAGCTCACCACCTGGCGGGAGCGAGCAGTACTTC. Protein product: CASSPPGGSEQYF.

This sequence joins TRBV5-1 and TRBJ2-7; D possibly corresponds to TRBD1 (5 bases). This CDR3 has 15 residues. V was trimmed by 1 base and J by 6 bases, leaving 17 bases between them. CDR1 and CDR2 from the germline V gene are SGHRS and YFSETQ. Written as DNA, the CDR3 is TGCGCCAGCAGCTTGATAGGCCAGGGTCGAGGCGAGCAGTACTTC. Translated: CASSLIGQGRGEQYF.

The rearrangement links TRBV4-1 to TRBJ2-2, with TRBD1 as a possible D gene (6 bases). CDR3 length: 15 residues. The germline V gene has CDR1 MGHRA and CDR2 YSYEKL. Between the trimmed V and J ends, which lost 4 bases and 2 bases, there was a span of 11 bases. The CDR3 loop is CASSLRGVNTGELFF. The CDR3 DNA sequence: TGCGCCAGCAGCCTCAGGGGCGTAAACACCGGGGAGCTGTTTTTT.